The entry below describes one T cell receptor (beta chain). Blood got drawn at baseline, again on cycle 4 day 1, and then on cycle 7 day 1. This sample stems from a study of OX40 agonist ivuxolimab in advanced cancers. On the study more broadly: With ivuxolimab, an agonistic anti-OX40 (CD134) antibody, patients were treated.

The data were produced by immunoSEQ multiplex PCR, yet TCRdb's version contains in-frame clones alone and is incomplete. The sample consists of approximately 77,000 clones, 90% of them appearing once. The specimen was CD4+ or CD8+ T cells sorted from blood, collected in a trial of the OX40 agonist ivuxolimab. The sequence was collected from an adult with an advanced solid tumor such as melanoma, head and neck, liver or kidney cancer.

CDR3 in amino acids: CASRSHGGDGANVLTF. CDR3 in DNA: TGTGCCAGCAGGTCTCACGGGGGGGACGGGGCCAACGTCCTGACTTTC. V and J are TRBV27 and TRBJ2-6; 8 bases map to TRBD2. The CDR3 is 16 amino acids. CDR1 is MNHEY and CDR2 is SMNVEV in the germline V gene (reference sequence). J gave up 4 bases and V 6 bases, and 8 bases lay outside the gene matches. Variable domain in full (rest from reference TRBV27 and TRBJ2-6): EAQVTQNPRYLITVTGKKLTVTCSQNMNHEYMSWYRQDPGLGLRQIYYSMNVEVTDKGDVPEGYKVSRKEKRNFPLILESPSPNQTSLYFCASRSHGGDGANVLTFGAGSRLTVL.